This T cell receptor (beta chain) emerged from a study of T cells after yellow fever vaccination. Study at large: Fractions with few cells were prepared using SMART-Seq v4 Ultra Low Input. Study conclusions and caveats: Sorted repertoires could include abundant contaminating clonotypes from bulk cells.

The CDR3 is 15 amino acids. The V segment lost 2 bases and the J segment 5 bases; nucleotides outside the gene matches: 5. Germline V gene sequence: CDR1 KGHSH, CDR2 LQKENI. TCRdb used MiXCR to reprocess the 5' RACE reads, holding one entry per CDR3 protein. The data hold about 360,000 distinct CDR3 sequences, with approximately 6% observed a single time. As for this clonotype: Its specificity is not known.

The sequenced sample was PBMCs, obtained 5 days after the yellow fever booster vaccination. The chain joins TRBV18 to TRBJ2-2; 7 bases agree with TRBD1. This receptor was taken from a man aged 25 to 40 who received the YFV17D yellow fever vaccine. The CDR3, as DNA: TGTGCCAGCTCACCAAAGCAGGGGGTGACCGGGGAGCTGTTTTTT. Translated, it gives CASSPKQGVTGELFF.